The 21 T cell receptor beta chains presented below share a single source sample, sequenced in a study of human thymus T cells. The method was immunoSEQ multiplex PCR; TCRdb's version includes in-frame clones alone and lacks a portion of them. The sample has about 60,000 clones, 94% seen once. Sequenced: blood. Receptors originate from a boy in the first two years of life with a congenital heart defect but otherwise immunologically healthy.

CDR3 sequence reads: CASGSGGAGNSPLHF. The CDR3, as DNA: TGTGCCAGCGGTTCAGGGGGCGCTGGTAATTCACCCCTCCACTTT. The rearrangement uses TRBV28 and TRBJ1-6, with 8 bases matching TRBD1. This CDR3 spans 15 amino acids. J lost 6 bases, V lost 8 bases, and 9 bases had no gene match. Germline CDR1 MDHEN, CDR2 SYDVKM.

V is TRBV7-9 and J is TRBJ2-3; D gene unclear. Trimming stripped 3 bases from V and 5 bases from J, with 6 bases between. Germline lookup yields CDR1 SEHNR and CDR2 FQNEAQ (reference sequence). The CDR3 contains 12 residues. The CDR3 DNA sequence: TGTGCCAGCAGCTTTTCGGGAGATACGCAGTATTTT. It codes for CASSFSGDTQYF.

The rearrangement joins TRBV5-1 to TRBJ2-2; 12 nucleotides line up with TRBD2. Germline V gene sequence: CDR1 SGHRS, CDR2 YFSETQ. V was clipped by 5 bases and J by 4 bases; unmatched bases: 6. The CDR3 is made up of 16 amino acids. The CDR3 sequence is CASRELAGGGTGELFF. The DNA of the CDR3 is TGCGCCAGCAGGGAACTAGCGGGAGGCGGCACCGGGGAGCTGTTTTTT.

With regard to this clone: Because the CDR3 is missing its conserved closing phenylalanine or tryptophan, this is likely a read error. The rearrangement uses TRBV5-6 and TRBJ1-2; D uncertain. Germline CDR1 SGHDT, CDR2 YYEEEE. V lost 0 bases and J lost 4, with 4 bases in between. This CDR3 is built from 12 residues. CDR3 loop: CASSLESYGYTL. CDR3 bases: TGTGCCAGCAGCTTGGAGAGCTATGGCTACACCCTC.

The chain joins TRBV6-1 to TRBJ2-7, with 12 bases that match TRBD2. Germline assignment: CDR1 MNHNS and CDR2 SASEGT. CDR3 length: 14 amino acids. V trimming: 3 bases; J trimming: 5 bases; junction bases outside the gene matches: 2. The CDR3 coding sequence is TGTGCCAGCAGTGAGCTAGCGGGGGGGAACGAGCAGTACTTC. Translating it yields CASSELAGGNEQYF.

The V gene is TRBV2, the J gene TRBJ1-2; 8 bases are shared with TRBD1. This CDR3 comprises 16 residues. Germline V lookup: CDR1 SNHLY, CDR2 FYNNEI. V lost 2 bases, J lost 5 bases, and 10 bases stayed unmatched. The DNA of the CDR3 is TGTGCCAGCAGTGAATTCCCCAGGACAGGGATTTATGGCTACACCTTC. Protein product: CASSEFPRTGIYGYTF.

The chain recombines TRBV6-5 with TRBJ2-7, with a possible D match to TRBD2 (6 bases). Germline values: CDR1 MNHEY, CDR2 SVGAGI. This CDR3 has 14 residues. V was trimmed by 8 bases and J by 2 bases, leaving 16 bases between them. CDR3 sequence: CASLRRALPYEQYF. The CDR3 DNA follows: TGTGCCAGCCTAAGGAGGGCGCTTCCCTACGAGCAGTACTTC.

There are a few counts of this clone. This sequence joins TRBV6-5 and TRBJ1-2, with 12 bases fitting TRBD1. Germline lookup yields CDR1 MNHEY and CDR2 SVGAGI. CDR3 length: 16 amino acids. V was pared by 0 bases and J by 4 bases, with 3 bases of the junction left unmatched. CDR3 coding DNA: TGTGCCAGCAGTTACTCACCGGGACAGGGGGCCTATGGCTACACCTTC. Translation: CASSYSPGQGAYGYTF.

CDR3 DNA: TGTGCCATCAGCTTAGATCGGGCTGAAGCTTTCTTT. It codes for CAISLDRAEAFF. The chain uses TRBV10-3 and TRBJ1-1; no reliable D call. Germline assignment: CDR1 ENHRY and CDR2 SYGVKD. This CDR3 is 12 amino acids long. Between the trimmed V and J ends, which lost 6 bases and 6 bases, there was a span of 11 bases.

V usage is TRBV4-2 and J usage is TRBJ2-7; no reliable D call. This CDR3 region has 15 residues. The V gene lost 0 bases and the J gene lost 6 bases, with 15 bases spanning the gap. Germline CDR1 and CDR2: LGHNA and YNFKEQ. CDR3 DNA sequence: TGTGCCAGCAGCCAAGAGGCAGGTCGCCACGTCGAGCAGTACTTC. Translated: CASSQEAGRHVEQYF.

The chain uses TRBV10-3 and TRBJ1-2, with TRBD1 matching 7 bases. Trimming removed 7 bases from V and 7 bases from J; junction bases left unmatched: 12. The CDR3 spans 14 residues. Germline V gives CDR1 ENHRY, CDR2 SYGVKD. CDR3 amino acids: CAITVSGTVPGYTF. In DNA form, the CDR3 reads TGTGCCATCACTGTATCCGGGACAGTCCCTGGCTACACCTTC.

This chain connects TRBV11-2 to TRBJ1-2; TRBD1 matches at 10 bases. This CDR3 region has 16 residues. With 7 bases clipped from V and 3 bases from J, the junction kept 11 bases outside the gene matches. Germline assignment: CDR1 SGHAT and CDR2 FQNNGV. The CDR3 nucleotides read TGTGCCAGCACCACTTGGGACAGGGGAGATTACTATGGCTACACCTTC. The encoded protein is CASTTWDRGDYYGYTF.

This chain connects TRBV7-2 to TRBJ1-6; no reliable D call. CDR3 length: 15 residues. Per germline, CDR1 SGHTA and CDR2 FQGNSA. With 1 base removed from V and 4 bases from J, the gap between germline ends came to 8 bases. CDR3: CASSLVRVYNSPLHF. The CDR3 region has the DNA TGTGCCAGCAGCTTAGTCCGGGTTTATAATTCACCCCTCCACTTT.

The V call is TRBV4-2, the J call TRBJ1-3; D perhaps matches TRBD1 (6 bases). This CDR3 comprises 15 residues. The ends were cut back, 2 bases at V and 0 bases at J, with 8 bases in the middle. CDR1 and CDR2 from the germline V gene are LGHNA and YNFKEQ. This chain's CDR3 is CASSQRTDSGNTIYF. The CDR3 DNA sequence: TGTGCCAGCAGCCAAAGGACAGACTCTGGAAACACCATATATTTT.

This rearrangement joins TRBV4-2 to TRBJ2-3, with 7 positions matching TRBD2. This CDR3 contains 15 residues. Germline loops: CDR1 LGHNA, CDR2 YNFKEQ. The junction had 10 bases not matched to a gene; V was cut back by 4 bases and J by 6 bases. The chain's CDR3 is CASSPREYGSDTQYF. In DNA, the CDR3 is TGTGCCAGCAGCCCGCGGGAGTACGGGTCCGATACGCAGTATTTT.

The chain carries TRBV27 and TRBJ1-5, with D tentatively TRBD1 (5 bases). The CDR3 extends over 14 amino acids. Germline CDR1 is MNHEY and CDR2 is SMNVEV (reference sequence). Trimming pared 4 bases from V and 2 bases from J, leaving 9 bases between. The CDR3 is CASSWGNGNQPQHF. CDR3 nucleotide sequence: TGTGCCAGCAGTTGGGGGAATGGCAATCAGCCCCAGCATTTT.

The gene calls are TRBV10-3 and TRBJ2-3, with 10 bases lining up with TRBD2. Germline trimming cut 4 bases from V and 4 bases from J; bases unmatched to any gene: 5. The CDR3 length is 15 residues. The germline gives CDR1 ENHRY, CDR2 SYGVKD. The CDR3 nucleotides are TGTGCCATCAGTGCACGACTAGCGGGCGCAGATACGCAGTATTTT. It codes for CAISARLAGADTQYF.

Only one count was recorded for this clone. The chain has TRBV19 and TRBJ1-2; D unresolved. This CDR3 contains 13 residues. Germline V gene data show CDR1 as LNHDA and CDR2 as SQIVND (reference sequence). V was trimmed by 0 bases and J by 3 bases, leaving 5 bases between them. The CDR3 coding sequence is TGTGCCAGTAGTATAGATCTGCACTATGGCTACACCTTC. Translated, it gives CASSIDLHYGYTF.

This chain uses TRBV25-1 with TRBJ1-1, with D perhaps matching TRBD1 (5 bases). CDR3 length: 13 residues. Germline-derived CDR1 and CDR2 are MGHDK and SYGVNS. Trimming took off 2 bases at V and 1 base at J, with 5 bases between the two ends. The CDR3 reads CASSEQGNTEAFF. CDR3 DNA sequence: TGTGCCAGCAGTGAACAGGGGAACACTGAAGCTTTCTTT.

J is TRBJ2-3 and V is TRBV9; 7 nucleotides agree with TRBD2. The CDR3 runs 18 residues. Germline-derived CDR1 and CDR2 are SGDLS and YYNGEE. V was pared by 0 bases and J by 0 bases, with 10 bases of the junction left unmatched. The CDR3 spells CASSVATRLADSTDTQYF. The DNA of the CDR3 is TGTGCCAGCAGCGTAGCTACTAGGCTAGCGGACAGCACAGATACGCAGTATTTT.

The V and J genes are TRBV19 and TRBJ2-7; the D gene is possibly TRBD1 (6 bases). The CDR3 is 14 residues long. Germline CDR1 is LNHDA and CDR2 is SQIVND (reference sequence). V lost 5 bases and J 1 base, leaving 12 bases between the germline ends. In nucleotides, the CDR3 is TGTGCCAGTAGTGGACAGCTACCTTCCTACGAGCAGTACTTC. It codes for CASSGQLPSYEQYF.